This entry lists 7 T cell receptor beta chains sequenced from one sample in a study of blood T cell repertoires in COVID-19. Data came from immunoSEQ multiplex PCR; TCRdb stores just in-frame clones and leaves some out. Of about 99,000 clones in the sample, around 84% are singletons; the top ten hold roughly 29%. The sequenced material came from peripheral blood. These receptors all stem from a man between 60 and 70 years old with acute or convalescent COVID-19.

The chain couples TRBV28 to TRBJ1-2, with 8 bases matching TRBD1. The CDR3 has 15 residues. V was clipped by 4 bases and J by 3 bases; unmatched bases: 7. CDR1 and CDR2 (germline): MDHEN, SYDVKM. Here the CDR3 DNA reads TGTGCCAGCAGTTCTCCGGGACAGGCAGACTATGGCTACACCTTC. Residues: CASSSPGQADYGYTF.

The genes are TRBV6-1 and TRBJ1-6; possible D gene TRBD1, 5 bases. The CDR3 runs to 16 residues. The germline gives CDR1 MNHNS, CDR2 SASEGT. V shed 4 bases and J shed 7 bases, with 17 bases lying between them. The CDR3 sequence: CASSAEKHRMNSPLHF. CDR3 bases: TGTGCCAGCAGTGCCGAAAAGCACAGGATGAATTCACCCCTCCACTTT.

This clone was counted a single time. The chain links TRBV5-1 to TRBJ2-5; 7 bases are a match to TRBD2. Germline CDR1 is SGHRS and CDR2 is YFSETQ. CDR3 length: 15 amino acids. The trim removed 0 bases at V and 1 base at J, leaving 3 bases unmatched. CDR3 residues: CASSLEPSGQETQYF. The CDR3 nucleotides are TGCGCCAGCAGCTTGGAGCCTAGCGGCCAAGAGACCCAGTACTTC.

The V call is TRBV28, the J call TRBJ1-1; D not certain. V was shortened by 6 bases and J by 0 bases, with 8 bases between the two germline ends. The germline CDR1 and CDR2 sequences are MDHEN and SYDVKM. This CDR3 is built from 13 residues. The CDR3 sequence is CASRPTVNTEAFF. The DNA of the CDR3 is TGTGCCAGCAGGCCTACAGTGAACACTGAAGCTTTCTTT.

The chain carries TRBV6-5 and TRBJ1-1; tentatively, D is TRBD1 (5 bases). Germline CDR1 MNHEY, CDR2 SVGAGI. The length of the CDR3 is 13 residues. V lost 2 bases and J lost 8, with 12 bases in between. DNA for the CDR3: TGTGCCAGCAGTTACGGGGCATTAGGGGAAGCTTTCTTT. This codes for CASSYGALGEAFF.

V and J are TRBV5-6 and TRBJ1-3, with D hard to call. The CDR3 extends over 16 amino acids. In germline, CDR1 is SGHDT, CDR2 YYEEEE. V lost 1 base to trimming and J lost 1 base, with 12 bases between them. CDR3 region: CASSLLAYSSGNTIYF. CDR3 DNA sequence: TGTGCCAGCAGCTTGCTTGCGTACAGTTCTGGAAACACCATATATTTT.

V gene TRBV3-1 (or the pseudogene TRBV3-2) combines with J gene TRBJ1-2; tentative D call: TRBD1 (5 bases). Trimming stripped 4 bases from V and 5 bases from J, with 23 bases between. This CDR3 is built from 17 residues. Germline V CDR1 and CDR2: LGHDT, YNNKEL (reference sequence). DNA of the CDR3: TGTGCCAGCAGCCGAAGAAGAAGGGACGCCGGACTATATGGCTACACCTTC. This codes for CASSRRRRDAGLYGYTF.